Each of the 21 T cell receptor beta chains below was sequenced from the same sample in a study of control samples from healthy donors and cancer patients (dated by TCRdb to between 2020 and 2021). Library method: the immunoSEQ multiplex PCR assay. As stored in TCRdb, this immuneACCESS dataset retains in-frame rearrangements with V and J assigned. A fraction of the clones does not appear; measured against another copy, unresolved V genes explain less than half of the discrepancy, and the remainder lacks a known reason. The sample yields approximately 83,000 clones; over 85% were counted once. The top ten clones comprise approximately 1.5% of the sample. What was sequenced was blood. The source of these receptors is a woman in her 30s in good health.

The genes are TRBV29-1 and TRBJ1-2; 8 positions match TRBD1. The germline V gene encodes CDR1 SQVTM and CDR2 ANQGSEA. The CDR3 is made up of 13 amino acids. With V trimmed by 1 base and J by 4 bases, 2 bases remained unmatched. Here the CDR3 reads CSVEVDRGYGYTF. The CDR3 DNA is TGCAGCGTTGAAGTCGACAGGGGCTATGGCTACACCTTC.

The genes are TRBV27 and TRBJ1-2, with D tentatively TRBD1 (5 bases). The CDR3 loop spans 16 amino acids. Trimming cost V 0 bases and J 4 bases, with 15 bases left between them. From germline, CDR1 is MNHEY and CDR2 SMNVEV (reference sequence). The CDR3: CASSLSPPQGGYGYTF. The DNA of the CDR3 is TGTGCCAGCAGTTTATCGCCACCCCAGGGTGGCTATGGCTACACCTTC.

This rearrangement joins TRBV11-3 to TRBJ2-1, with 11 nucleotides matching TRBD2. The CDR3 consists of 15 residues. With 5 bases clipped from V and 8 bases from J, the junction kept 8 bases outside the gene matches. In germline, CDR1 is SGHNT, CDR2 YENEEA. The CDR3 sequence: CASSHDGTSGHEQFF. In DNA form, the CDR3 reads TGTGCCAGCAGCCATGATGGGACTAGCGGCCATGAGCAGTTCTTC.

The chain links TRBV6-5 to TRBJ1-5, with D tentatively TRBD1 (6 bases). The CDR3 length is 14 residues. With 6 bases removed from V and 2 bases from J, the gap between germline ends came to 11 bases. The germline V gene encodes CDR1 MNHEY and CDR2 SVGAGI. CDR3 DNA: TGTGCCAGCAGGACGGACAGTGGCAATCAGCCCCAGCATTTT. The encoded protein is CASRTDSGNQPQHF.

The chain has TRBV30 and TRBJ1-5, with TRBD1 identical over 9 bases. The CDR3 is 15 residues long. CDR1 is GTSNPN, CDR2 SVGIG, per germline (reference sequence). The ends lost 1 base at V and 6 bases at J; junction bases unmatched: 7. CDR3 DNA: TGTGCCTGGAGTGCCCGGGACAGGGTCTCTCAGCCCCAGCATTTT. Its protein is CAWSARDRVSQPQHF.

The V and J genes are TRBV28 and TRBJ1-2, with D tentatively TRBD1 (6 bases). CDR1 and CDR2 (germline): MDHEN, SYDVKM. V lost 6 bases, J lost 8 bases, and 16 bases lay in between. The CDR3 is 13 residues long. CDR3 DNA sequence: TGTGCCAGCAGCAAAAACAGGGTGGAAGGCTACACCTTC. This sequence encodes CASSKNRVEGYTF.

V is TRBV14 and J is TRBJ1-1; D gene uncertain. The CDR3 totals 17 residues. V lost 2 bases to trimming and J lost 0 bases, with 16 bases between them. CDR1 and CDR2 from the germline V gene are SGHDN and FVKESK. CDR3 region: CASSQLGFHGVNTEAFF. As DNA, the CDR3 is TGTGCCAGCAGCCAATTGGGGTTTCATGGGGTGAACACTGAAGCTTTCTTT.

This chain joins TRBV18 and TRBJ2-3; TRBD2 matches at 7 bases. This CDR3 contains 16 residues. V lost 3 bases and J lost 0; bases outside the gene matches: 6. Germline V gene sequence: CDR1 KGHSH, CDR2 LQKENI. The CDR3 DNA reads TGTGCCAGCTCACCTGCTAGCGGATATAGCACAGATACGCAGTATTTT. Protein: CASSPASGYSTDTQYF.

This clone was counted a single time. V gene TRBV2 combines with J gene TRBJ2-1, with TRBD1 identical over 8 bases. Per the germline V gene, CDR1 is SNHLY and CDR2 is FYNNEI. With V trimmed by 7 bases and J by 6 bases, 11 bases remained unmatched. There are 15 residues in the CDR3. The DNA for the CDR3 is TGTGCCAGCACCCACCGACAGGGGAAACCCAATGAGCAGTTCTTC. It is translated as CASTHRQGKPNEQFF.

Only one count was recorded for this clone. CDR3 residues: CASRSLSYNEQFF. Written as DNA, the CDR3 is TGTGCCAGCAGGTCCCTCTCCTACAATGAGCAGTTCTTC. The chain combines TRBV6-5 with TRBJ2-1; D not resolved. This CDR3 has 13 residues. V lost 6 bases and J lost 0, with 6 bases in between. Looked up from germline, CDR1 is MNHEY and CDR2 is SVGAGI.

The V gene is TRBV5-1, the J gene TRBJ2-4; TRBD2 aligns across 13 bases. The CDR3 is made up of 15 amino acids. With 4 bases clipped from V and 9 bases from J, the junction kept 7 bases outside the gene matches. The germline gives CDR1 SGHRS, CDR2 YFSETQ. The CDR3 sequence is CASSPLGTSGAIQYF. The CDR3 DNA follows: TGCGCCAGCAGCCCACTCGGGACTAGCGGGGCCATTCAGTACTTC.

The chain is built from TRBV12-3 or TRBV12-4 and TRBJ2-2; D may be TRBD2 (5 bases). This CDR3 region has 13 residues. Trimming took off 3 bases at V and 7 bases at J, with 9 bases between the two ends. The CDR3 reads CASSLRAVGELFF. The CDR3 nucleotides read TGTGCCAGCAGTTTGCGGGCTGTCGGGGAGCTGTTTTTT.

This chain uses TRBV18 with TRBJ2-3, with 7 bases fitting TRBD2. Germline V lookup: CDR1 KGHSH, CDR2 LQKENI. This CDR3 spans 17 amino acids. J gave up 0 bases and V 1 base, and 7 bases lay outside the gene matches. CDR3 in DNA: TGTGCCAGCTCACCACTTCCGGGAGGCCCTAGCACAGATACGCAGTATTTT. Its translation is CASSPLPGGPSTDTQYF.

The rearrangement uses TRBV18 and TRBJ1-6; D gene uncertain. V shed 6 bases and J shed 9 bases, with 24 bases lying between them. Germline lookup yields CDR1 KGHSH and CDR2 LQKENI. The CDR3 is made up of 17 amino acids. CDR3 protein: CASSPFSTTPTGSPLHF. The CDR3 coding sequence is TGTGCCAGCTCTCCCTTTTCGACGACCCCCACGGGTTCACCCCTCCACTTT.

The chain uses TRBV28 and TRBJ2-7; unclear D gene. The V gene lost 2 bases and the J gene lost 4 bases, with 12 bases spanning the gap. This CDR3 comprises 14 residues. Germline CDR1 MDHEN, CDR2 SYDVKM. The CDR3 DNA follows: TGTGCCAGCAGTTTAGAAGACGGAAAGTACGAGCAGTACTTC. As protein: CASSLEDGKYEQYF.

This clone came up once. V usage is TRBV7-8 and J usage is TRBJ1-1, with TRBD1 matching over 10 bases. The CDR3 runs 15 residues. Germline CDR1 and CDR2: SGHVS and FQNEAQ. V shed 5 bases, J shed 5 bases, and the junction held 8 bases outside the gene matches. The CDR3 protein is CASSASGTGDTEAFF. The DNA of the CDR3 is TGTGCCAGCAGCGCATCCGGGACAGGGGATACTGAAGCTTTCTTT.

The chain employs TRBV28 and TRBJ2-1, with D uncertain. Germline assignment: CDR1 MDHEN and CDR2 SYDVKM. CDR3 length: 14 residues. Trimming shortened V by 3 bases and J by 0 bases, and 6 bases separated the two germline ends. CDR3 sequence (DNA): TGTGCCAGCAGTTTCGGTAGCTCCTACAATGAGCAGTTCTTC. It encodes CASSFGSSYNEQFF. Together with reference TRBV28 and TRBJ2-1, the CDR3 gives the full variable domain: DVKVTQSSRYLVKRTGEKVFLECVQDMDHENMFWYRQDPGLGLRLIYFSYDVKMKEKGDIPEGYSVSREKKERFSLILESASTNQTSMYLCASSFGSSYNEQFFGPGTRLTVL.

The chain combines TRBV18 with TRBJ2-3, with no clear D. The CDR3 runs 12 residues. Germline V CDR1 and CDR2: KGHSH, LQKENI. V lost 2 bases and J 4 bases, leaving 4 bases between the germline ends. The CDR3 here is CASSPGADTQYF. The CDR3, as DNA: TGTGCCAGCTCACCAGGGGCAGATACGCAGTATTTT.

The gene calls are TRBV7-2 and TRBJ1-5; D remains unclear. Trimming removed 5 bases from V and 6 bases from J, with 11 bases in between. This CDR3 has 13 amino acids. Germline-derived CDR1 and CDR2 are SGHTA and FQGNSA. This CDR3 is CASSPEARQPQHF. The CDR3 DNA sequence: TGTGCCAGCAGCCCAGAAGCCCGTCAGCCCCAGCATTTT. Full variable domain (rest looked up from reference TRBV7-2 and TRBJ1-5): GAGVSQSPSNKVTEKGKDVELRCDPISGHTALYWYRQSLGQGLEFLIYFQGNSAPDKSGLPSDRFSAERTGGSVSTLTIQRTQQEDSAVYLCASSPEARQPQHFGDGTRLSIL.

This chain joins TRBV5-6 and TRBJ1-4; no reliable D call. The CDR3 has 15 amino acids. Trimming stripped 4 bases from V and 8 bases from J, with 18 bases between. The germline V gene has CDR1 SGHDT and CDR2 YYEEEE. The CDR3 region has the DNA TGTGCCAGCAGCCAAACCCGGGGAAGAGGCGAAAAACTGTTTTTT. Its protein product is CASSQTRGRGEKLFF.

This sequence joins TRBV11-2 and TRBJ1-4; D remains ambiguous. The CDR3 loop spans 13 amino acids. Germline V gene lookup returns CDR1 SGHAT and CDR2 FQNNGV. V was pared by 1 base and J by 7 bases, with 7 bases between. As DNA, the CDR3 is TGTGCCAGCAGCTTAGCCCGGAGTGAAAAACTGTTTTTT. Translating it yields CASSLARSEKLFF.